The TCR beta chain described here comes from a study of cytomegalovirus exposure and HLA in healthy donors. Study observations and caveats: Analysis was carried out at a later point, and it linked a missense DCLRE1C variant to TCR beta V- and J-gene trimming. Among immune exposure information, only CMV serostatus was available. Apparent HLA restriction characterized most CMV-associated TCR beta chains in a later analysis.

PCR was performed using 60 Vbeta and 13 Jbeta primers. The protocol was immunoSEQ multiplex PCR, while the TCRdb copy is restricted to in-frame clones and leaves out a portion. Of fewer than 200,000 clones in the sample, over 75% are singletons; the top ten hold less than 0.65%. The V gene's germline CDR1 is LNHDA and CDR2 SQIVND (reference sequence). This CDR3 is 14 amino acids long. The J segment lost 7 bases and the V segment lost 5 bases, leaving 6 bases of the junction unmatched. Points on this clone: The target antigen is unknown.

The source is a woman aged 45-60 years in good health and CMV-seronegative. V and J are TRBV19 and TRBJ1-2, with 11 bases that match TRBD1. The sample taken for sequencing was PBMCs. Here the CDR3 DNA reads TGTGCCAGTAGTGGACAGGGGGCGATTTTTGGCTACACCTTC. Amino acid sequence: CASSGQGAIFGYTF.